This TCR beta chain is from a study of OX40 agonist ivuxolimab in advanced cancers. Study-level findings and limits: There was clonal expansion of CD4+ and CD8+ blood T cells by week 6 at 0.1 to 3.0 mg/kg.

With respect to this clone: Its specificity is not known.

V was trimmed by 3 bases and J by 1 base, leaving 6 bases between them. Germline V CDR1 and CDR2: KGHSH, LQKENI. This CDR3 comprises 13 residues. The protocol was immunoSEQ multiplex PCR, while the TCRdb copy is restricted to in-frame clones and leaves out a portion. The sample has tens of thousands of clones; 70% to 90% are singletons. This clonotype originated in an adult with an advanced solid tumor such as melanoma, head and neck, liver or kidney cancer. Sequences were derived from CD4+ or CD8+ T cells sorted from blood, sampled in a trial of the OX40 agonist ivuxolimab. The gene calls are TRBV18 and TRBJ1-1; TRBD1 might be the D (6 bases). The CDR3 sequence: CASSPTGNTEAFF. CDR3 DNA: TGTGCCAGCTCACCGACAGGGAACACTGAAGCTTTCTTT.